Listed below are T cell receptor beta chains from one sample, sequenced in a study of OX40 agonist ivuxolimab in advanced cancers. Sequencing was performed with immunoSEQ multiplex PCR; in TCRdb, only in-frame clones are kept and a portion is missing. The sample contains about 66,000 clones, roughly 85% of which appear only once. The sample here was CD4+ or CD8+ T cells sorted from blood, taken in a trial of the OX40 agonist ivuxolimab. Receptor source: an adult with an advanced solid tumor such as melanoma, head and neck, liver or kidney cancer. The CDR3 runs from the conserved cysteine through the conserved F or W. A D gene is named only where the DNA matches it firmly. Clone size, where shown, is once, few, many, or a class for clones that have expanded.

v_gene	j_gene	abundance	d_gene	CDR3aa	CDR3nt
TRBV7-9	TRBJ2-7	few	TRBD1	CASSLAPMGAGGSYEQYF	TGTGCCAGCAGCTTAGCGCCAATGGGGGCAGGGGGATCCTACGAGCAGTACTTC
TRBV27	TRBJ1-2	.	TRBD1	CASSLTWGQPGGGYTF	TGTGCCAGCAGTTTAACCTGGGGACAGCCCGGGGGTGGCTACACCTTC
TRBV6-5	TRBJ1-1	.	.	CASSYGTVNTEAFF	TGTGCCAGCAGTTACGGAACGGTAAACACTGAAGCTTTCTTT
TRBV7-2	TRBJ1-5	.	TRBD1	CASSRTGGSAQPQHF	TGTGCCAGCAGCAGAACAGGGGGCTCAGCTCAGCCCCAGCATTTT
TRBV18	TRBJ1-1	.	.	CASSGAMNTEAFF	TGTGCCAGCTCAGGGGCGATGAACACTGAAGCTTTCTTT
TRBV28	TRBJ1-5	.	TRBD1	CASRSPTGGWQPQHF	TGTGCCAGCCGAAGCCCGACAGGGGGCTGGCAGCCCCAGCATTTT
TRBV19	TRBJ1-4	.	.	CASSIQTLGENEKLFF	TGTGCCAGTAGTATACAGACACTCGGAGAGAATGAAAAACTGTTTTTT
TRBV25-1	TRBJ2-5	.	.	CASSEPRFGETQYF	TGTGCCAGCAGTGAACCCCGCTTCGGAGAGACCCAGTACTTC
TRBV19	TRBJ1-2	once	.	CASSIPDSYGYTF	TGTGCCAGTAGTATACCCGACAGCTATGGCTACACCTTC
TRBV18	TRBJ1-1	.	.	CASSIAWGGNTEAFF	TGTGCCAGCTCTATAGCTTGGGGCGGGAACACTGAAGCTTTCTTT
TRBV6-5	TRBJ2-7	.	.	CASSYSAQAEEQYF	TGTGCCAGCAGTTACTCGGCCCAGGCTGAGGAGCAGTACTTC
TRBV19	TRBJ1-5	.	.	CASSIRGEMGNQPQHF	TGTGCCAGTAGTATAAGGGGGGAAATGGGGAATCAGCCCCAGCATTTT
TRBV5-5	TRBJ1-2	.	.	CASSLGYRGLDGYTF	TGTGCCAGCAGCTTGGGGTATCGGGGATTGGATGGCTACACCTTC
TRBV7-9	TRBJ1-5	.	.	CASSLAASQGNQPQHF	TGTGCCAGCAGCTTAGCGGCGAGTCAGGGCAATCAGCCCCAGCATTTT
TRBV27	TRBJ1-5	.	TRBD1	CASSWTGGSNQPQHF	TGTGCCAGCAGTTGGACAGGGGGTAGCAATCAGCCCCAGCATTTT
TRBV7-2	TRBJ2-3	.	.	CASSGGRDTQYF	TGTGCCAGCAGCGGGGGAAGAGATACGCAGTATTTT
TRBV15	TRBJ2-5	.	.	CATSKGGRRETQYF	TGTGCCACCAGCAAAGGGGGGCGGAGGGAGACCCAGTACTTC
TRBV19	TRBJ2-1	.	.	CASSGQLYNEQFF	TGTGCCAGTAGTGGACAGTTATACAATGAGCAGTTCTTC
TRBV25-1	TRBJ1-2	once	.	CASSEMSNYGYTF	TGTGCCAGCAGTGAAATGAGCAACTATGGCTACACCTTC
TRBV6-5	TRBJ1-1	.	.	CASSYVLGHVTFF	TGTGCCAGCAGTTACGTCCTGGGACATGTAACTTTCTTT
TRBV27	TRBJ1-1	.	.	CASADESFTEAFF	TGTGCCAGCGCCGATGAGAGTTTCACTGAAGCTTTCTTT
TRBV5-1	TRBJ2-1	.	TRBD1	CASSGGTGAHNEQFF	TGCGCCAGCAGCGGGGGAACAGGGGCGCACAATGAGCAGTTCTTC
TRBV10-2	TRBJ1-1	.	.	CATLGGNTEAFF	TGCGCCACCTTGGGGGGGAACACTGAAGCTTTCTTT
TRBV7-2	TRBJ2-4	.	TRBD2	CASSFPGTSKNIQYF	TGTGCCAGCAGCTTTCCAGGGACTAGCAAAAACATTCAGTACTTC
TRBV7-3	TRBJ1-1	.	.	CASSLTGRTEAFF	TGTGCCAGCAGCCTCACAGGGAGGACTGAAGCTTTCTTT
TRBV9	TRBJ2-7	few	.	CASSFRDWSYEQYF	TGTGCCAGCAGCTTCCGGGACTGGTCCTACGAGCAGTACTTC
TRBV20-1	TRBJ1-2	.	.	CRGQGEGYTF	TGCAGGGGTCAAGGGGAAGGCTACACCTTC
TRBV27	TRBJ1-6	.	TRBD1	CASRGGDRVNSPLHF	TGTGCCAGTCGTGGGGGGGACAGGGTTAATTCACCCCTCCACTTT
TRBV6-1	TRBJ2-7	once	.	CASSERTAWVYEQYF	TGTGCCAGCAGTGAAAGGACAGCGTGGGTCTACGAGCAGTACTTC
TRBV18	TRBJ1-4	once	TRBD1	CASSPFAGQGAGEKLFF	TGTGCCAGCTCACCATTTGCCGGACAGGGGGCAGGGGAAAAACTGTTTTTT
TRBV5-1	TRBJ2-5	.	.	CASSFGTRETQYF	TGCGCCAGCAGCTTTGGAACTAGAGAGACCCAGTACTTC
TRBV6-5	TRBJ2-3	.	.	CASSLLGDTQYF	TGTGCCAGCAGTTTATTGGGTGATACGCAGTATTTT
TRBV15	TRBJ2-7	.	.	CATSEGYGSGIRRYEQYF	TGTGCCACCAGCGAAGGGTACGGGAGTGGTATACGGAGGTACGAGCAGTACTTC
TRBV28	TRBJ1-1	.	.	CASSLNGAVPEAFF	TGTGCCAGCAGTTTGAATGGGGCGGTACCTGAAGCTTTCTTT
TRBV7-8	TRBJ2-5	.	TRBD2	CASSLLTSGGHKGETQYF	TGTGCCAGCAGCTTACTGACTAGCGGGGGACATAAGGGAGAGACCCAGTACTTC
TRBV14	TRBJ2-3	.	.	CASSRFLGDTQYF	TGTGCCAGCAGCCGGTTCCTCGGAGATACGCAGTATTTT
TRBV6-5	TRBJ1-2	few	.	CASSEVRTSYGYTF	TGTGCCAGCAGTGAAGTACGGACAAGTTATGGCTACACCTTC
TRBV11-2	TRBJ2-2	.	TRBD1	CASVWDRETGELFF	TGTGCCAGCGTCTGGGACAGGGAAACCGGGGAGCTGTTTTTT
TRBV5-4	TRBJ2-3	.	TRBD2	CASSLGGASTDTQYF	TGTGCCAGCAGCCTCGGGGGGGCGTCGACAGATACGCAGTATTTT
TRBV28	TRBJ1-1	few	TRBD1	CASTQGGVSEAFF	TGTGCCAGCACTCAGGGGGGTGTGTCTGAAGCTTTCTTT